A single sample gave rise to the 26 T cell receptor beta chains below, sequenced in a study of blood T cell repertoires in COVID-19 (TCRdb year 2020). The protocol used for the library was the immunoSEQ multiplex PCR assay. In its TCRdb copy, this immuneACCESS table keeps in-frame sequences only and misses some clones. Where compared with another copy, unresolved V genes explain less than half of these, and the others have no known cause. Recorded for this sample are more than 85,000 clones; around 90% of them occurred a single time. The leading ten clones occupy roughly 3.3% of the sample. The sample was peripheral blood. The receptors were gathered from a woman aged 45-60 years with acute or convalescent COVID-19.

The rearrangement links TRBV5-1 to TRBJ2-7; TRBD1 agrees at 9 bases. The V segment lost 2 bases and the J segment 5 bases; nucleotides outside the gene matches: 5. Germline loops: CDR1 SGHRS, CDR2 YFSETQ. There are 14 residues in the CDR3. The CDR3 here is CASSFGTGSDEQYF. CDR3 DNA sequence: TGCGCCAGCAGCTTCGGGACAGGGAGCGACGAGCAGTACTTC.

The rearrangement links TRBV11-1 to TRBJ2-1; D is ambiguous. V gave up 2 bases and J gave up 8 bases, with 13 bases separating them. The V gene's germline CDR1 is SGHAT and CDR2 FQDESV (reference sequence). This CDR3 contains 14 residues. CDR3 coding DNA: TGTGCCAGCAGCTTAAACCCCCGCGGCGATGAGCAGTTCTTC. Translating gives CASSLNPRGDEQFF.

The chain couples TRBV6-1 to TRBJ1-5, with TRBD1 matching 11 bases. V shed 1 base, J shed 6 bases, and the junction held 14 bases outside the gene matches. Germline V gives CDR1 MNHNS, CDR2 SASEGT. The CDR3 loop spans 19 amino acids. CDR3: CASSEDLRGTGGSIQPQHF. The CDR3 nucleotides read TGTGCCAGCAGTGAAGACCTCAGAGGGACAGGGGGAAGTATTCAGCCCCAGCATTTT.

V usage is TRBV7-2 and J usage is TRBJ2-1, with 11 bases fitting TRBD1. The germline V gene encodes CDR1 SGHTA and CDR2 FQGNSA. Trimming removed 4 bases from V and 7 bases from J; junction bases left unmatched: 9. The CDR3 extends over 16 amino acids. The CDR3 protein is CASSSQGQGALNEQFF. In DNA, the CDR3 is TGTGCCAGCAGCTCTCAAGGACAGGGGGCGTTAAATGAGCAGTTCTTC.

This clone was detected once. The CDR3 region has the DNA TGTGCCATCAGTGAGCAGGGGGCGGGGGAGCAGTACTTC. Amino acids: CAISEQGAGEQYF. The V gene is TRBV10-3, the J gene TRBJ2-7, with TRBD1 matching over 8 bases. Germline lookup yields CDR1 ENHRY and CDR2 SYGVKD. The V segment lost 2 bases and the J segment 7 bases; nucleotides outside the gene matches: 4. CDR3 length: 13 amino acids.

The gene calls are TRBV19 and TRBJ2-1, with D perhaps TRBD1 (6 bases). Trimming pared 5 bases from V and 0 bases from J, leaving 17 bases between. Germline values: CDR1 LNHDA, CDR2 SQIVND (reference sequence). This CDR3 contains 17 residues. CDR3 nucleotide sequence: TGTGCCAGTAGTGGAGCGTTGGACAGCTACTCCTACAATGAGCAGTTCTTC. Translating gives CASSGALDSYSYNEQFF. The complete variable domain, with remaining parts taken from reference TRBV19 and TRBJ2-1, reads DGGITQSPKYLFRKEGQNVTLSCEQNLNHDAMYWYRQDPGQGLRLIYYSQIVNDFQKGDIAEGYSVSREKKESFPLTVTSAQKNPTAFYLCASSGALDSYSYNEQFFGPGTRLTVL.

This chain uses TRBV30 with TRBJ1-1; 8 bases map to TRBD1. The length of the CDR3 is 11 residues. Germline lookup yields CDR1 GTSNPN and CDR2 SVGIG (reference sequence). V shed 5 bases, J shed 4 bases, and the junction held 0 bases outside the gene matches. The CDR3 is CAWDRGTEAFF. For the CDR3, the DNA is TGTGCCTGGGACAGGGGCACTGAAGCTTTCTTT.

The chain recombines TRBV7-2 with TRBJ1-4, with no clear D. Trimming shortened V by 0 bases and J by 6 bases, and 11 bases separated the two germline ends. The germline V gene has CDR1 SGHTA and CDR2 FQGNSA. This CDR3 is built from 15 residues. CDR3 region: CASSLAWLRDEKLFF. The CDR3 bases are TGTGCCAGCAGCTTAGCTTGGTTGCGAGATGAAAAACTGTTTTTT. The whole variable domain, remainder taken from reference TRBV7-2 and TRBJ1-4, is GAGVSQSPSNKVTEKGKDVELRCDPISGHTALYWYRQSLGQGLEFLIYFQGNSAPDKSGLPSDRFSAERTGGSVSTLTIQRTQQEDSAVYLCASSLAWLRDEKLFFGSGTQLSVL.

On this clone: The sample holds other DNA sequences that translate to the same CDR3. The DNA for the CDR3 is TGTGCCAGCAGCCAAGATCTAGGCGGGAGGGCCCTCTACAATGAGCAGTTCTTC. Amino acid sequence: CASSQDLGGRALYNEQFF. V gene TRBV4-2 combines with J gene TRBJ2-1; 9 bases fit TRBD2. With V trimmed by 0 bases and J by 3 bases, 9 bases remained unmatched. Germline assignment: CDR1 LGHNA and CDR2 YNFKEQ. The CDR3 consists of 18 residues.

J is TRBJ1-5 and V is TRBV18; TRBD1 matches 8 bases. Germline V CDR1 and CDR2: KGHSH, LQKENI. Trimming cost V 5 bases and J 4 bases; bases outside gene matches: 4. The CDR3 runs to 14 residues. The CDR3 protein is CASSTRDRNQPQHF. CDR3 DNA: TGTGCCAGCTCAACCCGGGACAGGAATCAGCCCCAGCATTTT. Full variable domain (remainder filled in from reference TRBV18 and TRBJ1-5): NAGVMQNPRHLVRRRGQEARLRCSPMKGHSHVYWYRQLPEEGLKFMVYLQKENIIDESGMPKERFSAEFPKEGPSILRIQQVVRGDSAAYFCASSTRDRNQPQHFGDGTRLSIL.

The gene calls are TRBV6-2 or TRBV6-3 and TRBJ2-7; D unresolved. Germline CDR1 MNHEY, CDR2 SVGEGT. Trimming took off 2 bases at V and 3 bases at J, with 8 bases between the two ends. The CDR3 consists of 13 residues. CDR3 nucleotide sequence: TGTGCCAGCAGTTACCCAGGTGTCTACGAGCAGTACTTC. Its protein product is CASSYPGVYEQYF.

The V and J genes are TRBV11-3 and TRBJ2-5; maybe TRBD1 (6 bases). Germline lookup yields CDR1 SGHNT and CDR2 YENEEA. The ends were cut back, 1 base at V and 9 bases at J, with 15 bases in the middle. The CDR3 loop spans 14 amino acids. CDR3 nucleotides: TGTGCCAGCAGCTTAGGCCATCCAGGGGCGCCCCAGTACTTC. It translates to CASSLGHPGAPQYF.

This chain joins TRBV7-8 and TRBJ2-4, with TRBD2 matching 14 bases. V shed 5 bases and J 1 base; nucleotides not matched to a gene: 22. Germline V lookup: CDR1 SGHVS, CDR2 FQNEAQ. The CDR3 sequence is 23 residues long. The CDR3 DNA follows: TGTGCCAGCAGCCCCCGGGACAGGGGGCCGACTAGCGGGAGGGCGGAGGCCAAAAACATTCAGTACTTC. Protein: CASSPRDRGPTSGRAEAKNIQYF.

The rearrangement joins TRBV5-1 to TRBJ2-5, with 11 nucleotides matching TRBD1. Germline values: CDR1 SGHRS, CDR2 YFSETQ. The ends lost 1 base at V and 4 bases at J; junction bases unmatched: 3. This CDR3 region has 15 residues. The CDR3 reads CASSLFGTGGETQYF. CDR3 nucleotides: TGCGCCAGCAGCTTGTTCGGGACAGGGGGAGAGACCCAGTACTTC.

The gene calls are TRBV7-9 and TRBJ2-1, with D tentatively TRBD2 (5 bases). Germline V gene sequence: CDR1 SEHNR, CDR2 FQNEAQ (reference sequence). Trimming shortened V by 3 bases and J by 4 bases, and 13 bases separated the two germline ends. The CDR3 covers 15 residues. The DNA of the CDR3 is TGTGCCAGCAGCTTGCCGGGCGGGTTATACAATGAGCAGTTCTTC. Translation: CASSLPGGLYNEQFF.

Note on this clone: The sample carries other DNA sequences with the same CDR3. The J gene is TRBJ2-1, the V gene TRBV5-4; D possibly corresponds to TRBD2 (6 bases). The CDR3 is 15 residues long. Germline lookup yields CDR1 SGHNT and CDR2 YYREEE (reference sequence). The ends were cut back, 1 base at V and 0 bases at J, with 8 bases in the middle. CDR3 sequence reads: CASSLRGSSYNEQFF. The CDR3 region has the DNA TGTGCCAGCAGCTTGCGGGGGAGCTCCTACAATGAGCAGTTCTTC.

The CDR3 sequence is CASSSQRLYGYTF. CDR3 sequence (DNA): TGTGCCAGCAGCTCACAGCGGCTCTATGGCTACACCTTC. This chain uses TRBV7-2 with TRBJ1-2; D ambiguous. The CDR3 totals 13 residues. With 4 bases removed from V and 4 bases from J, the gap between germline ends came to 10 bases. CDR1 and CDR2 (germline): SGHTA, FQGNSA.

The rearrangement uses TRBV18 and TRBJ2-3, with TRBD2 identical over 14 bases. Trimming removed 3 bases from V and 2 bases from J; junction bases left unmatched: 10. Germline V gene sequence: CDR1 KGHSH, CDR2 LQKENI. The CDR3 has 19 amino acids. CDR3 in amino acids: CASSPFLTSGREDTDTQYF. The CDR3 nucleotides are TGTGCCAGCTCACCCTTCTTGACTAGCGGGAGGGAGGACACAGATACGCAGTATTTT.

The chain carries TRBV3-1 (or the pseudogene TRBV3-2) and TRBJ2-5; 8 nucleotides align to TRBD2. Per germline, CDR1 LGHDT and CDR2 YNNKEL (reference sequence). V lost 4 bases and J lost 1; bases outside the gene matches: 2. CDR3 length: 14 amino acids. CDR3: CASSPGLAQETQYF. The CDR3 region has the DNA TGTGCCAGCAGCCCCGGACTAGCCCAAGAGACCCAGTACTTC.

CDR3 bases: TGTGCCCAGGACTTAAATGGGGCCAACGTCCTGACTTTC. Translation gives CAQDLNGANVLTF. The chain uses TRBV30 and TRBJ2-6; a possible D gene is TRBD2 (5 bases). Germline V gene data show CDR1 as GTSNPN and CDR2 as SVGIG (reference sequence). This CDR3 is built from 13 residues. Trimming cost V 8 bases and J 3 bases, with 11 bases left between them.

A single count supports this clone. This chain joins TRBV29-1 and TRBJ1-2; 9 bases fit TRBD1. Unmatched junction bases numbered 4, after V lost 7 bases and J lost 4 bases. The CDR3 runs 12 residues. Germline V CDR1 and CDR2: SQVTM, ANQGSEA. The CDR3 DNA sequence: TGCAGCGGAGGGACAGGGCTCTATGGCTACACCTTC. It is translated as CSGGTGLYGYTF.

This clone has only one observation. V is TRBV6-5 and J is TRBJ2-5; perhaps TRBD1 as D (6 bases). CDR3 length: 15 amino acids. Between the trimmed V and J ends, which lost 0 bases and 5 bases, there was a span of 13 bases. CDR1 and CDR2 (germline): MNHEY, SVGAGI. Here the CDR3 reads CASSYSMAGEETQYF. CDR3 in DNA: TGTGCCAGCAGTTACTCGATGGCAGGGGAGGAGACCCAGTACTTC.

This sequence joins TRBV21-1 and TRBJ2-7; the D call of TRBD2 is as the table states it, not checked on the DNA. TRBV21-1 is assigned pseudogene status. This CDR3 has 19 residues. CDR3 loop: CASSSLSASGRPLNYEQYF. The CDR3 region has the DNA TGTGCCAGCAGCAGCTTGTCGGCTAGCGGGAGGCCGCTGAACTACGAGCAGTACTTC.

The chain is built from TRBV19 and TRBJ1-2; 10 nucleotides agree with TRBD1. The germline CDR1 and CDR2 sequences are LNHDA and SQIVND (reference sequence). This CDR3 contains 15 residues. The ends lost 0 bases at V and 3 bases at J; junction bases unmatched: 1. CDR3 DNA: TGTGCCAGTAGTATAGAGGGGACAGGGGACTATGGCTACACCTTC. Its translation is CASSIEGTGDYGYTF.

The chain uses TRBV5-1 and TRBJ2-5, with 9 bases lining up with TRBD2. The CDR3 runs to 16 residues. V gave up 4 bases and J gave up 6 bases; unmatched junction bases: 13. Germline-derived CDR1 and CDR2 are SGHRS and YFSETQ. CDR3: CASSPSGGRAGKTQYF. CDR3 DNA sequence: TGCGCCAGCAGCCCCTCGGGCGGGAGGGCCGGAAAGACCCAGTACTTC. Full variable domain (remainder filled in from reference TRBV5-1 and TRBJ2-5): KAGVTQTPRYLIKTRGQQVTLSCSPISGHRSVSWYQQTPGQGLQFLFEYFSETQRNKGNFPGRFSGRQFSNSRSEMNVSTLELGDSALYLCASSPSGGRAGKTQYFGPGTRLLVL.

This chain joins TRBV19 and TRBJ2-7, with 7 bases matching TRBD1. Germline V gene lookup returns CDR1 LNHDA and CDR2 SQIVND (reference sequence). The CDR3 has 13 residues. The J segment lost 6 bases and the V segment lost 5 bases, leaving 7 bases of the junction unmatched. CDR3 sequence reads: CASSSTGVGEQYF. Written as DNA, the CDR3 is TGTGCCAGTAGTTCAACAGGGGTGGGCGAGCAGTACTTC.